This T cell receptor beta chain was identified in a study of Ad26.COV2.S vaccination and SARS-CoV-2 variants. Turning to the study itself: This donor came from the COV1001 trial of Ad26.COV2.S. Ad26.COV2.S, an intramuscular injection, was given once or twice 56 days apart.

This CDR3 has 14 residues. Germline lookup yields CDR1 SGHNT and CDR2 YYREEE (reference sequence). V lost 0 bases and J lost 4, with 10 bases in between. Treatment in this sample: 15 to 20 received Ad26.COV2.S at low or high dose, single or two shots; about five received placebo; per-sample allocation not given. Specimens were obtained on day 63 following the first vaccine or placebo injection. Boston hosted the donor, who was an adult aged 18-55 years. Using immunoSEQ multiplex PCR, the repertoire was profiled, and TCRdb retains in-frame clones only, with some absent. The sample lists roughly 700,000 clones; around 89% were seen once.

This chain uses TRBV5-4 with TRBJ2-5; D unresolved. This sequence was found in a person between 18 and 65 years old who received the Ad26.COV2.S COVID-19 vaccine or a placebo. Sequencing was performed on peripheral blood, taken in a trial of Ad26.COV2.S vaccine versus placebo. CDR3 loop: CASSLGEGRETQYF. CDR3 DNA sequence: TGTGCCAGCAGCTTGGGTGAAGGGCGAGAGACCCAGTACTTC.